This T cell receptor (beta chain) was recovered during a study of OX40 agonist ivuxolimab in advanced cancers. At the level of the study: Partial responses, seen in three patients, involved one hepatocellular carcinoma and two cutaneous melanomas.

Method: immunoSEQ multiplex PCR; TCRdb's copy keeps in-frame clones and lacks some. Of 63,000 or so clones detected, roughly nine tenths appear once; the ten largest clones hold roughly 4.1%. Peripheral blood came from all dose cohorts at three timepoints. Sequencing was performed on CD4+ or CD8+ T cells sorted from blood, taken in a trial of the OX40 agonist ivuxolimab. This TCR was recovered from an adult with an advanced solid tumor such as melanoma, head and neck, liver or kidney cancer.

The CDR3 bases are TGTGCCAGCAGCCGGGTCGGGTCGCAAGGTTATTTT. Translation gives CASSRVGSQGYF. The gene calls are TRBV11-2 and TRBJ2-3; D call uncertain. This CDR3 is built from 12 residues. Germline V CDR1 and CDR2: SGHAT, FQNNGV. The V and J ends lost 5 bases and 15 bases respectively, with 18 bases between them.